The clone carrying this T cell receptor beta chain was observed a handful of times. Its matching antigen is unknown. TCRdb redid the calling of the 5' RACE reads with MiXCR, one entry per CDR3 protein. This repertoire shows around 670,000 distinct CDR3 sequences, roughly 6.2% found once; its top ten account for around 1.9%. Only healthy Caucasians were included as donors. The CDR3 covers 13 residues. With 4 bases clipped from V and 8 bases from J, the junction kept 7 bases outside the gene matches. The germline gives CDR1 SGHRS, CDR2 YFSETQ. This entry is derived from a study of identical twins. Study-wide results and limits: Reduced insertions were recorded for abundant cord blood beta clonotypes, with no such pattern in memory repertoires. Out-of-frame alpha sequences common to twins exhibited a surplus of low generation probability.

The TCR was taken from a man aged 18 to 30 in good health. Sequencing used naive T cells sorted from blood. This chain connects TRBV5-1 to TRBJ1-2; TRBD1 matches 8 bases. The CDR3 loop is CASSDLDRGGYTF. The CDR3 DNA reads as TGCGCCAGCAGCGACCTCGACAGGGGCGGCTACACCTTC.